This T cell receptor beta chain originates from a study of cytomegalovirus exposure and HLA in healthy donors. A note on this clone: Its specificity is not known.

The CDR3 consists of 13 residues. V lost 2 bases and J 7 bases, leaving 10 bases between the germline ends. The V gene's germline CDR1 is SGHNT and CDR2 YYREEE (reference sequence). Study-wide findings and caveats: Most TCR sequences showed up rarely, but some public TCRs showed up in many donors.

Profiled with immunoSEQ multiplex PCR; TCRdb holds only in-frame clones, not every one. The table shows 80,000 or so clones, with 90% to 95% occurring only once. The chain recombines TRBV5-4 with TRBJ2-4; no reliable D call. The sample was PBMCs. The receptor's source is a woman aged 18-35 years in good health and CMV-seronegative. CDR3 nucleotide sequence: TGTGCCAGCAGCTTAGAATCGCGGAACATTCAGTACTTC. It encodes CASSLESRNIQYF.